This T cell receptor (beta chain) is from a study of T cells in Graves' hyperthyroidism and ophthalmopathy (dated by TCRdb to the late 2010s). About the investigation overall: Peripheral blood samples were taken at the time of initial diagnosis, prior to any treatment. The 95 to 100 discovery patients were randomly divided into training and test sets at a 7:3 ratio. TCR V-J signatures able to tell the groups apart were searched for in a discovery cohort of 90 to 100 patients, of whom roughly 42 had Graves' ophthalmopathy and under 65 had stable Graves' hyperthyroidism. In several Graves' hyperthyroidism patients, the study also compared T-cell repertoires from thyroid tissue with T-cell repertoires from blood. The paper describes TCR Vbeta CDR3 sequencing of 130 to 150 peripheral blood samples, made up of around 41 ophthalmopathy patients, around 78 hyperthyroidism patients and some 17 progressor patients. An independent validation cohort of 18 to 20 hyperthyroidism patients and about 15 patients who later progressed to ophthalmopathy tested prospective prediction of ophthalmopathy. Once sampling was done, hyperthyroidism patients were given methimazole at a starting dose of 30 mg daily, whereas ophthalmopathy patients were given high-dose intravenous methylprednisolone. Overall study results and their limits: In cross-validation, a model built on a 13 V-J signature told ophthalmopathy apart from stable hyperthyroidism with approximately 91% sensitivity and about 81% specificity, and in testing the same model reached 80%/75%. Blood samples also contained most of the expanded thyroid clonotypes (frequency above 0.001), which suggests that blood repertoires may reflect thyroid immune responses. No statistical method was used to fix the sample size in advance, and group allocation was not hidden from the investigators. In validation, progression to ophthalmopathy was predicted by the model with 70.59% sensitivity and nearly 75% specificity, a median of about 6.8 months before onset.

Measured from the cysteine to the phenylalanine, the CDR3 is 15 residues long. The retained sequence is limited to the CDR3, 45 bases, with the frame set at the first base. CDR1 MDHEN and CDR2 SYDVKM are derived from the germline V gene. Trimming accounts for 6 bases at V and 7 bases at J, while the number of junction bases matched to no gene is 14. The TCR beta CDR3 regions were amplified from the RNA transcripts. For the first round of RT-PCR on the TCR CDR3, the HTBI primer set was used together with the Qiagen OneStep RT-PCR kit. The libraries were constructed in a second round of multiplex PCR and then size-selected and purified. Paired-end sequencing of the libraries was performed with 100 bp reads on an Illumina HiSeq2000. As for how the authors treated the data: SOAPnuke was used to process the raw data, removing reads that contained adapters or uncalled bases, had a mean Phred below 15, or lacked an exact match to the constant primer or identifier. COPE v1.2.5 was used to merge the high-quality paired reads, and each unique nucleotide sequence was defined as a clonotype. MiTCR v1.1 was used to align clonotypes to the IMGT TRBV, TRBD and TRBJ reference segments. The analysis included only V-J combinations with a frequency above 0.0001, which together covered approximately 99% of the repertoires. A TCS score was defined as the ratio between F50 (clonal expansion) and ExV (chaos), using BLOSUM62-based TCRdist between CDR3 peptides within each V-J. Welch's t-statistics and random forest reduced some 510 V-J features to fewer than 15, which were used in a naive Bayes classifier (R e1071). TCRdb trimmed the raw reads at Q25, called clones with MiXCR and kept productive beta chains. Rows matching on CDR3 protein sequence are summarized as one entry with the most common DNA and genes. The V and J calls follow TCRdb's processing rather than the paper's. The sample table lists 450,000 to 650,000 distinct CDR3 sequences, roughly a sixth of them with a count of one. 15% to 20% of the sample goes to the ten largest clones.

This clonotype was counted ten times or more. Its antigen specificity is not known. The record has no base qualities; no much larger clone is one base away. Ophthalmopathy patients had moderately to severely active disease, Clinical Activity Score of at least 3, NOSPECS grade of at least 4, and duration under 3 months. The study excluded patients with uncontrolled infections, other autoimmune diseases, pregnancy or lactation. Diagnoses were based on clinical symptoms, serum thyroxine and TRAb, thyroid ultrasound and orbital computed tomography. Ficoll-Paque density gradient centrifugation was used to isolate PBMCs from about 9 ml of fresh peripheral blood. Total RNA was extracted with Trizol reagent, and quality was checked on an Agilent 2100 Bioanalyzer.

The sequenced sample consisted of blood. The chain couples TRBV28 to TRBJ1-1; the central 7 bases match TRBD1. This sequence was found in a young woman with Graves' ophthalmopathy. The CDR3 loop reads CASRPYRGVLGEAFF. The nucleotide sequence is TGTGCCAGCAGGCCTTACAGGGGAGTGTTAGGTGAAGCTTTCTTT.